This T cell receptor (beta chain) stems from a study of blood T cell repertoires in COVID-19 (TCRdb year 2020). Study-wide context: Collaborator samples came from the United States, Italy and Spain and covered acute and convalescent phases of COVID-19. Subjects who had been exposed to COVID-19, were actively infected with it, or had recovered from it provided the deeply sampled blood TCRbeta repertoires that made up the dataset. A de-identified subject ID, COVID-19 status, age in years and sex were almost always included in the sample metadata. A freely available public database, intended as a resource for researchers studying the immune response to SARS-CoV-2, is where the repertoires were released. The material from the prospective study consisted of cDNA or gDNA derived from T cells, B-cell-depleted T cells, or PBMCs. The samples were drawn from two sources: the first 160 participants of the ongoing ImmuneRACE study, and 1,254 subjects contributed by 6 global collaborators. HLA class I and class II types, where available, came from metadata supplied by the sample provider rather than from assay-based typing.

Collaborating institutions collected whole blood in K2EDTA tubes following their own protocols. For TCRbeta analysis, collaborators shipped samples as frozen whole blood, isolated PBMCs, or DNA extracted from either of those sample types. Comment on this clone: Its antigen remains unidentified. Base qualities are missing; no much larger clone stands one base away.

TCRbeta CDR3 regions were amplified from genomic DNA using the immunoSEQ Assay, a bias-controlled multiplex PCR. The authors' pipeline ran thus. The number of nucleated cells in each sample was estimated from the amplification of reference gene primers within the assay. To quantify the absolute abundance of each unique TCRbeta CDR3 rearrangement, sequence reads were collapsed and filtered. For each sample, productive Simpson clonality was calculated by taking the square root of Simpson's diversity index across productive rearrangements. TCRdb holds this immuneACCESS table with in-frame rearrangements only. Some clones are missing; in checked studies, unresolved V genes explain under half, and the rest has no known cause. The V and J calls and clone size come from that table; D and trimming were worked out from the DNA. Present in this sample are some 100,000 clones, 80% to 95% of which were seen just once. Together, the top ten hold approximately 5.7% of the sample.

Points the paper makes about the study in general: Clinical and demographic metadata were provided uncurated, with the amount varying by source and participant.

The clonotype originates from a man between 45 and 60 years old with active COVID-19. Sequencing used peripheral blood.

Read as DNA, the sequence is TGTGCCAGCAGCGTAGTAGGGAGGGACGGAAACACCGGGGAGCTGTTTTTT. Its protein reads: CASSVVGRDGNTGELFF. This sequence uses TRBV9 and TRBJ2-2, and 7 junction bases match TRBD2. Ends trimmed: V by 0 bases, J by 2 bases; bases unmatched to a gene: 7. The germline V gene specifies SGDLS as CDR1 and YYNGEE as CDR2. The CDR3 starts with the cysteine, ends with the phenylalanine, and has 17 residues. Only the CDR3 region is kept as DNA, spanning 51 bases read in frame from base 1. Reference TRBV9 and TRBJ2-2 proteins supply the regions before and after the CDR3; the full variable domain is: DSGVTQTPKHLITATGQRVTLRCSPRSGDLSVYWYQQSLDQGLQFLIQYYNGEERAKGNILERFSAQQFPDLHSELNLSSLELGDSALYFCASSVVGRDGNTGELFFGEGSRLTVL.